This note documents a single T cell receptor (beta chain) sequence. The sample belongs to a study of identical twins. Healthy Caucasians alone served as donors. The CDR3 is 18 residues long. The germline gives CDR1 SNHLY, CDR2 FYNNEI. Deletions cut 2 bases from V and 6 bases from J, with 23 bases between. TCRdb re-called the 5' RACE reads with MiXCR, one entry per CDR3 protein. Of hundreds of thousands of distinct CDR3 sequences listed, approximately 21% were seen once; the top ten hold 4% to 5.5%. These data were likewise used in another study, on T cells expressing NK-cell markers. As reported in that work: With respect to HCMV, most of the eight sequenced donors were seropositive, and one was seronegative. Specificity for HCMV among expanded NKG2C+ T cell clones was not established.

The sequence was obtained from a woman in her late teens or twenties in good health. Specimen: PBMCs. J is TRBJ2-1 and V is TRBV2, with D maybe TRBD2 (6 bases). CDR3 sequence reads: CASSEIWWDSKLGNEQFF. The CDR3 nucleotides read TGTGCCAGCAGTGAAATTTGGTGGGACTCTAAATTGGGCAATGAGCAGTTCTTC.